What follows are 19 T cell receptor beta chains derived from one specimen sequenced in a study of cytomegalovirus exposure and HLA in healthy donors. Assay used: immunoSEQ multiplex PCR; TCRdb lists only in-frame clones, some missing. The sample shows over 60,000 clones, approximately 95% of them seen only once. The sample taken for sequencing was PBMCs. These receptor sequences come from a man aged 18-30 years in good health and CMV-seronegative.

The chain is built from TRBV30 and TRBJ2-5; 8 bases match TRBD2. V was clipped by 4 bases and J by 10 bases; unmatched bases: 11. CDR1 GTSNPN and CDR2 SVGIG come from the germline V gene (reference sequence). The CDR3 contains 13 residues. The CDR3 reads CAWIGQPAGDQYF. The CDR3, as DNA: TGTGCCTGGATAGGCCAGCCAGCGGGAGACCAGTACTTC. Based on the CDR3 plus reference TRBV30 and TRBJ2-5, the full variable domain is SQTIHQWPATLVQPVGSPLSLECTVEGTSNPNLYWYRQAAGRGLQLLFYSVGIGQISSEVPQNLSASRPQDRQFILSSKKLLLSDSGFYLCAWIGQPAGDQYFGPGTRLLVL.

The V call is TRBV5-6, the J call TRBJ2-1; no firm D call. V dropped 0 bases and J dropped 9 bases, with 16 bases sitting between them. CDR1 and CDR2 from the germline V gene are SGHDT and YYEEEE. The CDR3 spans 15 residues. CDR3 sequence (DNA): TGTGCCAGCAGCTTGGAAACGGGTCGGGTCGGTGAGCAGTTCTTC. Translating gives CASSLETGRVGEQFF.

The CDR3 nucleotides are TGCGCCAGCAGCCTGGCGACAGGGGTTGATCCCGGGGAGCTGTTTTTT. It yields the protein CASSLATGVDPGELFF. The V and J genes are TRBV5-1 and TRBJ2-2; TRBD1 matches 8 bases. J was trimmed by 6 bases and V by 4 bases; bases with no gene match: 11. The CDR3 spans 16 residues. CDR1 and CDR2 from the germline V gene are SGHRS and YFSETQ.

This clone showed up just once. The V and J genes are TRBV28 and TRBJ1-1; 7 nucleotides match TRBD1. There are 15 residues in the CDR3. Per the germline V gene, CDR1 is MDHEN and CDR2 is SYDVKM. Trimming took 4 bases from V and 4 from J; bases not matched to a gene: 9. In nucleotides, the CDR3 is TGTGCCAGCAGTTCCCACCGACAGGGCTTCACTGAAGCTTTCTTT. Its translation is CASSSHRQGFTEAFF. Looking up the rest from reference TRBV28 and TRBJ1-1 gives the full variable domain: DVKVTQSSRYLVKRTGEKVFLECVQDMDHENMFWYRQDPGLGLRLIYFSYDVKMKEKGDIPEGYSVSREKKERFSLILESASTNQTSMYLCASSSHRQGFTEAFFGQGTRLTVV.

This chain links TRBV28 with TRBJ2-5; D gene ambiguous. V lost 6 bases and J lost 1, with 15 bases in between. This CDR3 comprises 15 residues. CDR1 is MDHEN and CDR2 is SYDVKM in the germline V gene. CDR3 in amino acids: CASRDTPYPQETQYF. For the CDR3, the DNA is TGTGCCAGCAGAGACACTCCGTATCCCCAAGAGACCCAGTACTTC. Supplemented by reference TRBV28 and TRBJ2-5, the full variable domain reads DVKVTQSSRYLVKRTGEKVFLECVQDMDHENMFWYRQDPGLGLRLIYFSYDVKMKEKGDIPEGYSVSREKKERFSLILESASTNQTSMYLCASRDTPYPQETQYFGPGTRLLVL.

The chain recombines TRBV23-1 with TRBJ1-6; 7 bases match TRBD1. TRBV23-1 is recorded as an ORF, its role being uncertain. The CDR3 spans 17 residues. Unmatched junction bases numbered 13, after V lost 1 base and J lost 10 bases. CDR3 loop: CASSQWGHRGEKSPLHF. CDR3 nucleotides: TGCGCCAGCAGTCAATGGGGTCACAGGGGAGAAAAATCACCCCTCCACTTT.

V is TRBV6-6 and J is TRBJ2-2; 8 nucleotides agree with TRBD1. After removal of 6 bases from V and 4 bases from J, the junction contained 7 bases not matched to a gene. This CDR3 has 15 residues. Per germline, CDR1 MNHNY and CDR2 SVGAGI (reference sequence). The CDR3: CASSKRQGSTGELFF. CDR3 sequence (DNA): TGTGCCAGCAGCAAACGACAGGGGAGCACCGGGGAGCTGTTTTTT.

The rearrangement links TRBV5-1 to TRBJ2-7, with 11 bases identical to TRBD2. This CDR3 contains 16 residues. V gave up 2 bases and J gave up 4 bases; unmatched junction bases: 8. The V gene's germline CDR1 is SGHRS and CDR2 YFSETQ. The CDR3 region has the DNA TGCGCCAGCAGCTTACCTAGCGGGGGGCTGGTTTACGAGCAGTACTTC. Protein sequence: CASSLPSGGLVYEQYF.

The chain couples TRBV27 to TRBJ2-7; 8 positions agree with TRBD1. Germline CDR1 MNHEY, CDR2 SMNVEV (reference sequence). J lost 7 bases, V lost 3 bases, and 8 bases had no gene match. The CDR3 runs 14 residues. DNA for the CDR3: TGTGCCAGCAGTTTCGGACAGGGATATGGTGAGCAGTACTTC. Residues: CASSFGQGYGEQYF.

The chain recombines TRBV6-1 with TRBJ1-4; possible D gene TRBD1, 5 bases. V was trimmed by 7 bases and J by 7 bases, leaving 10 bases between them. The CDR3 length is 12 residues. Germline lookup yields CDR1 MNHNS and CDR2 SASEGT. CDR3 in amino acids: CASTDRTEKLFF. In DNA form, the CDR3 reads TGTGCCAGCACCGACAGAACTGAAAAACTGTTTTTT.

This clone appeared once. V and J are TRBV6-5 and TRBJ2-7; a weak D match, TRBD1 (5 bases). V lost 3 bases, J lost 5 bases, and 11 bases lay in between. The CDR3 has 13 residues. Per germline, CDR1 MNHEY and CDR2 SVGAGI. DNA for the CDR3: TGTGCCAGCAGTTATGGGGCTACGCACGAGCAGTACTTC. Translating gives CASSYGATHEQYF.

The chain joins TRBV7-3 to TRBJ2-6, with D tentatively TRBD1 (5 bases). Germline V gene sequence: CDR1 SGHTA, CDR2 FQGTGA. The CDR3 totals 17 residues. V gave up 0 bases and J gave up 2 bases, with 11 bases separating them. The CDR3 loop reads CASSLTGERPGANVLTF. In nucleotides, the CDR3 is TGTGCCAGCAGCTTAACAGGGGAAAGACCTGGGGCCAACGTCCTGACTTTC.

The chain joins TRBV19 to TRBJ1-5; D is uncertain. The CDR3 sequence is 14 residues long. The germline V gene encodes CDR1 LNHDA and CDR2 SQIVND (reference sequence). Trimming pared 4 bases from V and 0 bases from J, leaving 7 bases between. The CDR3, as DNA: TGTGCCAGTAGTACCCAGAATAGCAATCAGCCCCAGCATTTT. Its protein product is CASSTQNSNQPQHF.

The genes are TRBV28 and TRBJ1-2, with D tentatively TRBD1 (5 bases). V lost 6 bases and J lost 4, with 15 bases in between. CDR3 size: 14 residues. CDR1 and CDR2 from the germline V gene are MDHEN and SYDVKM. In nucleotides, the CDR3 is TGTGCCAGCAGCCATGAGACAGCCCTCTATGGCTACACCTTC. It encodes CASSHETALYGYTF.

The rearrangement uses TRBV9 and TRBJ1-1; no clear D gene. The V end lost 0 bases, the J end lost 3 bases, and 9 bases lay between the germline ends. There are 14 residues in the CDR3. Germline assignment: CDR1 SGDLS and CDR2 YYNGEE. The CDR3 loop reads CASSVGFRHTEAFF. The CDR3 region has the DNA TGTGCCAGCAGCGTAGGTTTCAGGCACACTGAAGCTTTCTTT. Based on the CDR3 plus reference TRBV9 and TRBJ1-1, the full variable domain is DSGVTQTPKHLITATGQRVTLRCSPRSGDLSVYWYQQSLDQGLQFLIQYYNGEERAKGNILERFSAQQFPDLHSELNLSSLELGDSALYFCASSVGFRHTEAFFGQGTRLTVV.

J is TRBJ1-1 and V is TRBV6-6, with 9 bases lining up with TRBD1. Germline V gene data show CDR1 as MNHNY and CDR2 as SVGAGI (reference sequence). The length of the CDR3 is 14 residues. Germline trimming cut 5 bases from V and 6 bases from J; bases unmatched to any gene: 7. CDR3 in amino acids: CASSRLQGAAEAFF. The CDR3 coding sequence is TGTGCCAGCAGTCGCCTACAGGGGGCTGCTGAAGCTTTCTTT.

The rearrangement uses TRBV6-6 and TRBJ1-5, with 10 bases identical to TRBD1. The length of the CDR3 is 15 residues. Germline-derived CDR1 and CDR2 are MNHNY and SVGAGI (reference sequence). J was trimmed by 2 bases and V by 6 bases; bases with no gene match: 4. CDR3 region: CASSWGQGRNQPQHF. The CDR3, as DNA: TGTGCCAGCAGCTGGGGACAGGGGCGCAATCAGCCCCAGCATTTT.

The V and J genes are TRBV28 and TRBJ2-7; D gene uncertain. CDR3 length: 14 amino acids. CDR1 and CDR2 (germline): MDHEN, SYDVKM. V was trimmed by 3 bases and J by 0 bases, leaving 9 bases between them. The CDR3 region has the DNA TGTGCCAGCAGTTTGATCTACAGCTCCTACGAGCAGTACTTC. Its protein is CASSLIYSSYEQYF.

V gene TRBV5-4 combines with J gene TRBJ2-2; D unclear. Trimming stripped 7 bases from V and 1 base from J, with 14 bases between. This CDR3 region has 15 residues. In germline, CDR1 is SGHNT, CDR2 YYREEE (reference sequence). The CDR3 loop is CASGPSPGNTGELFF. The CDR3, as DNA: TGTGCCAGCGGCCCAAGTCCAGGGAACACCGGGGAGCTGTTTTTT. The full variable domain, its missing parts supplied by reference TRBV5-4 and TRBJ2-2, is ETGVTQSPTHLIKTRGQQVTLRCSSQSGHNTVSWYQQALGQGPQFIFQYYREEENGRGNFPPRFSGLQFPNYSSELNVNALELDDSALYLCASGPSPGNTGELFFGEGSRLTVL.